The entry below describes one T cell receptor beta chain. Its antigen is unknown. TCRdb redid the calling of the 5' RACE reads with MiXCR, one entry per CDR3 protein. The repertoire holds about 400,000 distinct CDR3 sequences, over 15% seen once, with around a fifth in the top ten. This sample was taken from a study of T-cell memory formation after mild COVID-19. Looking at the study overall: The TCR clusters were mostly specific to one donor.

Trimming took 9 bases from V and 7 from J, leaving 28 bases between them. The CDR3 is 16 residues long. The germline gives CDR1 SGHRS, CDR2 YFSETQ. Whole-study results and caveats: Certain responding clones were present in pre-infection memory, suggesting participation of cross-reactive memory.

The sample consisted of PBMCs or a T cell subset sorted from them (not recorded which). The V call is TRBV5-1, the J call TRBJ1-1; tentatively, D is TRBD1 (5 bases). The source of this sequence is a man aged 18 to 29 who had mild COVID-19 (a few samples of this study predate the infection). Cell type and time point are not known. Here the CDR3 DNA reads TGCGCCACCTCCCCGACAGCTCTACCCACTGGCGGTGAAGCTTTCTTT. This encodes CATSPTALPTGGEAFF.